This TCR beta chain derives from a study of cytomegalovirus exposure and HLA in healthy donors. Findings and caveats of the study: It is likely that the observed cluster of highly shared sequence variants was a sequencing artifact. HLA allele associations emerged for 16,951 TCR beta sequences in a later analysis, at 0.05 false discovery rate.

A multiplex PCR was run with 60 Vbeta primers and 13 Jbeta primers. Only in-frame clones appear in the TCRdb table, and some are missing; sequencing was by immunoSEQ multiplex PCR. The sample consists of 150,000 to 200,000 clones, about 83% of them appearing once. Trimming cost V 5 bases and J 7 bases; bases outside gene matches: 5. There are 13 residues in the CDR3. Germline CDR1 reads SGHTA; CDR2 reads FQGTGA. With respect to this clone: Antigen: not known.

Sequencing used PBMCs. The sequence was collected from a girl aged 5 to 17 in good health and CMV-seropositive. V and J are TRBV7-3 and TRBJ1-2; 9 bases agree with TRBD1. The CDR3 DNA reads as TGTGCCAGCAGCCAAGGGACAGGGTTTGGCTACACCTTC. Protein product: CASSQGTGFGYTF.